Included here is one T cell receptor beta chain sequence, with context. In the authors' workflow: Scientists estimated how many nucleated cells there were by amplifying reference gene primers. The data were produced by immunoSEQ multiplex PCR, yet TCRdb's version contains in-frame clones alone and is incomplete. From that table come the V and J calls and clone size; the DNA was used to work out D and trimming. Of about 210,000 clones in the sample, around 80% were seen once. The data derive from a study of blood T cell repertoires in COVID-19. Study-wide context: The origin of the acute and convalescent COVID-19 samples was the United States, Italy and Spain.

This study enrolled people aged about 18 to 100 from 20 to 25 US geographic areas. Germline lookup yields CDR1 MNHNS and CDR2 SASEGT. The CDR3 extends over 14 amino acids. Trimming took 1 base from V and 3 from J, leaving 10 bases between them. The chain has TRBV6-1 and TRBJ2-7, with TRBD2 as a possible D gene (6 bases). The sample was PBMCs or T cells enriched from blood (not recorded which). The source of this sequence is a man aged 25 to 40 with acute COVID-19. The CDR3, as DNA: TGTGCCAGCAGTGAAGGGGTGGGGGGCTACGAGCAGTACTTC. It encodes CASSEGVGGYEQYF.